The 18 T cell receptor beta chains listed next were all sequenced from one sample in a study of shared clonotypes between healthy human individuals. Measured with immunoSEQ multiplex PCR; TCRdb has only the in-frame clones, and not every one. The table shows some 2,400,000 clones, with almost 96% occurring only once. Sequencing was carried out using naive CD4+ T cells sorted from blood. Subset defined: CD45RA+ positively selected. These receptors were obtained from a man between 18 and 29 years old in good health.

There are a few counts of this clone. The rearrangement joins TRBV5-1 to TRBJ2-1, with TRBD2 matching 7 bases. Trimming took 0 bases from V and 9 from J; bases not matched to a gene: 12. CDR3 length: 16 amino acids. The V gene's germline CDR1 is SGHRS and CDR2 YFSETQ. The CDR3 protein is CASSLGRTSNFREQFF. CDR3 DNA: TGCGCCAGCAGCTTGGGGCGGACTAGTAACTTTCGTGAGCAGTTCTTC.

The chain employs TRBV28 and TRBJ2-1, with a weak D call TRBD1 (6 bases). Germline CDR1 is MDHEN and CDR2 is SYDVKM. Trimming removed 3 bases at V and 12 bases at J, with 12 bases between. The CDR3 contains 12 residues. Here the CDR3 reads CASSLSGARQFF. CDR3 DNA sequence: TGTGCCAGCAGTTTGTCAGGGGCGAGGCAGTTCTTC. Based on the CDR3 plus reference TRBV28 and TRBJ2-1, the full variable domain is DVKVTQSSRYLVKRTGEKVFLECVQDMDHENMFWYRQDPGLGLRLIYFSYDVKMKEKGDIPEGYSVSREKKERFSLILESASTNQTSMYLCASSLSGARQFFGPGTRLTVL.

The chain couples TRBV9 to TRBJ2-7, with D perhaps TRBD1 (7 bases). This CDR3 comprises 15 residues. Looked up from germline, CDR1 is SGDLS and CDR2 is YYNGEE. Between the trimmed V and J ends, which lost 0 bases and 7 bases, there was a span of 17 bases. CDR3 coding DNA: TGTGCCAGCAGCGTAGATCCAGGGGGGATTGGGGAGCAGTACTTC. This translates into CASSVDPGGIGEQYF.

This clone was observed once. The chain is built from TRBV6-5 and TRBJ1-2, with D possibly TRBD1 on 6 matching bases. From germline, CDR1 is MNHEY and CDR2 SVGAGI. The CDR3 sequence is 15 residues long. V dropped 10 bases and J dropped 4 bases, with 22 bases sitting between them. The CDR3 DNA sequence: TGTGCCACTATAGCGTTGGGGGCGCCTGGCTATGGCTACACCTTC. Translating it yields CATIALGAPGYGYTF.

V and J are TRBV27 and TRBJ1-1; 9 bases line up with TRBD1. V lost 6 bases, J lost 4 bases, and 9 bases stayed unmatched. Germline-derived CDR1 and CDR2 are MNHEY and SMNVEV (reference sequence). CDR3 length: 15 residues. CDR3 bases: TGTGCCAGCAGCCGTTCCGGGACAGGGAGCACTGAAGCTTTCTTT. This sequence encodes CASSRSGTGSTEAFF.

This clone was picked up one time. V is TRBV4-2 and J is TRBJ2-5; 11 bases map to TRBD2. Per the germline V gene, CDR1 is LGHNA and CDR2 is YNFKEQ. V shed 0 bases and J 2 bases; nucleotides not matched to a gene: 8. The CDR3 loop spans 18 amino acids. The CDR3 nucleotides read TGTGCCAGCAGCCAAGAACTAGCGGGGGCCCTAGTGCAAGAGACCCAGTACTTC. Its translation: CASSQELAGALVQETQYF.

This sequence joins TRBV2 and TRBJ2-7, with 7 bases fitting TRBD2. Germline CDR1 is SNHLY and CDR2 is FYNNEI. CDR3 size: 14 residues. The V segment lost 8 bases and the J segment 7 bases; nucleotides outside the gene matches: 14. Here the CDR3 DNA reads TGTGCCAGCCGTCCGACGGGGGGTCTGGGGGAGCAGTACTTC. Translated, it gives CASRPTGGLGEQYF.

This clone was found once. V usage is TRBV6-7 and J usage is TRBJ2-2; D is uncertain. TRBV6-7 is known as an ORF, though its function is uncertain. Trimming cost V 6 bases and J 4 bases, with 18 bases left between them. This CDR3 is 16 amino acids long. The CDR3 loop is CASSYPRYRLTGELFF. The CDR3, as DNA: TGTGCCAGCAGCTACCCCAGGTACCGACTCACCGGGGAGCTGTTTTTT.

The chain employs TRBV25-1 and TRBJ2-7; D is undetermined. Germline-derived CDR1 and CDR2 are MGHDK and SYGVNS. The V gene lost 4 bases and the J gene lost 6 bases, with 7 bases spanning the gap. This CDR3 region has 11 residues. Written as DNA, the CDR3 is TGTGCCAGCAGTGTACTCATCGAGCAGTACTTC. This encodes CASSVLIEQYF.

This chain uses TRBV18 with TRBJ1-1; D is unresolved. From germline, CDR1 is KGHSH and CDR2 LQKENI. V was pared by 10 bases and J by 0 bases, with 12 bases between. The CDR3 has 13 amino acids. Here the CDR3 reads CATYSDMNTEAFF. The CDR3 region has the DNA TGTGCCACCTACAGTGACATGAACACTGAAGCTTTCTTT. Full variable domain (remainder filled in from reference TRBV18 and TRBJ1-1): NAGVMQNPRHLVRRRGQEARLRCSPMKGHSHVYWYRQLPEEGLKFMVYLQKENIIDESGMPKERFSAEFPKEGPSILRIQQVVRGDSAAYFCATYSDMNTEAFFGQGTRLTVV.

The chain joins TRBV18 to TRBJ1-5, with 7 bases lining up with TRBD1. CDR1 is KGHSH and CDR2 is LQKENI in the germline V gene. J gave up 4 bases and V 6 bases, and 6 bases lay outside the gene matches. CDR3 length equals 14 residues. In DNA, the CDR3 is TGTGCCAGCTCTACGCCAGGGGGGAATCAGCCCCAGCATTTT. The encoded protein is CASSTPGGNQPQHF.

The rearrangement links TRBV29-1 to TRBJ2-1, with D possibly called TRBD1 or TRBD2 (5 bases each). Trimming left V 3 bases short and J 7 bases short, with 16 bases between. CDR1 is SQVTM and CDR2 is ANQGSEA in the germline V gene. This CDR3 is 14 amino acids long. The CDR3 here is CSVDSAGRRNEQFF. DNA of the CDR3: TGCAGCGTTGATTCGGCAGGGAGACGGAATGAGCAGTTCTTC.

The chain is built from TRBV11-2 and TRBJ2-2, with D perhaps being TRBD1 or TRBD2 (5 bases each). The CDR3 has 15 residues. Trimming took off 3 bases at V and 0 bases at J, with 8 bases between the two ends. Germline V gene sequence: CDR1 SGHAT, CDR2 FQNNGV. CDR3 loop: CASSFRDANTGELFF. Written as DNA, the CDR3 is TGTGCCAGCAGCTTTAGGGACGCGAACACCGGGGAGCTGTTTTTT.

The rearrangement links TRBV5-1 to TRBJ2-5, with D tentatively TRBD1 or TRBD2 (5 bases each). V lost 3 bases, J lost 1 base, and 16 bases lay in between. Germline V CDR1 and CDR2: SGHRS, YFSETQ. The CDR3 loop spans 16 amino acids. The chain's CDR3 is CASSSTGLLSQETQYF. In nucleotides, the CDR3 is TGCGCCAGCAGCTCTACGGGGCTCCTTTCCCAAGAGACCCAGTACTTC.

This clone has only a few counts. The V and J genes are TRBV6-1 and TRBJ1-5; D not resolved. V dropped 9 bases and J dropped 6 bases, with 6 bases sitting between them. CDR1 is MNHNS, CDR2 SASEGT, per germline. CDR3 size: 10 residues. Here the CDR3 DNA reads TGTGCCAGGGATACTCAGCCCCAGCATTTT. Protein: CARDTQPQHF.

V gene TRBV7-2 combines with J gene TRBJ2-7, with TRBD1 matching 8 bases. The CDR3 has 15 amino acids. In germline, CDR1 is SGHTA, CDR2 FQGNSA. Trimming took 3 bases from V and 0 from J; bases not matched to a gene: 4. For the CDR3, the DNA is TGTGCCAGCAGCTTGGAGGACAGGGACTCCTACGAGCAGTACTTC. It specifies CASSLEDRDSYEQYF.

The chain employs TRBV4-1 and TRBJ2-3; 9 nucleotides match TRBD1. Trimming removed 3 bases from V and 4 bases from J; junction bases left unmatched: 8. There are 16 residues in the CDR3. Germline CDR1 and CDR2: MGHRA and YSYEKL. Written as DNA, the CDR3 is TGCGCCAGCAGCCATGCCGGGACAGGGTTATCAGATACGCAGTATTTT. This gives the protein CASSHAGTGLSDTQYF.

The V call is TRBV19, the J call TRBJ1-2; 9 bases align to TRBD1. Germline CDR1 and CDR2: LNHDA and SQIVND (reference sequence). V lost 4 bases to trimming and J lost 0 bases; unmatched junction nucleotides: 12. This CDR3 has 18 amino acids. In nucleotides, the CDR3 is TGTGCCAGTAGTAAACCCCGGGACAGGGACTACTCTAACTATGGCTACACCTTC. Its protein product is CASSKPRDRDYSNYGYTF.